This TCR beta chain was recovered during a study of cytomegalovirus exposure and HLA in healthy donors. Findings and limits, study-wide: The listing of 150 to 200 TCR beta chains classed them as cytomegalovirus-associated.

The PCR had 60 Vbeta and 13 Jbeta primers. In the study's own analysis: In a later analysis, 60 million to 90 million unique TCR beta chains included roughly 11 million shared by two or more donors. TCRdb's copy holds only in-frame clones and misses some; the assay was immunoSEQ multiplex PCR. Clone size and V and J calls were adopted from that table, with D and trimming inferred from the DNA. The sample yields 150,000 to 200,000 clones, roughly four fifths seen once. The germline V gene has CDR1 SQVTM and CDR2 ANQGSEA. The V and J ends lost 4 bases and 0 bases respectively, with 12 bases between them. CDR3 length equals 14 residues. This clone was seen just once. The antigen is unknown. Other DNA sequences from this sample encode an identical CDR3 as well.

The chain combines TRBV29-1 with TRBJ1-1; D gene unclear. The receptor was derived from a middle-aged man in good health and CMV-seropositive. Sequenced input: PBMCs. The CDR3 sequence is CSVVSDSLNTEAFF. The CDR3 DNA reads TGCAGCGTTGTATCCGACTCCTTGAACACTGAAGCTTTCTTT.